The clone carrying this T cell receptor beta chain has a handful of counts. Its antigen is as yet unknown. This sample stems from a study of blood T cells in healthy people across ages. Study-level points and caveats: For the donors, CMV status was unknown and possibly confounded expanded clonotype changes. Because sorting was not performed, PBMCs prevented conclusive naive versus antigen-experienced comparison. Older individuals had lower TCR beta diversity per million T cells (the decline was roughly linear).

PCR was performed a second time for roughly 7 to 11 cycles using a sample-barcoded 5' primer and a J-beta primer mix. MiXCR was run by TCRdb on the 5' RACE reads, yielding one entry per CDR3 protein. Counted here are about 930,000 distinct CDR3 sequences, about 28% occurring once; the ten biggest clones make up around 9.6%. The same data also contributed to another study, on T cells of mothers and their children.

The origin of this receptor is a woman in her 40s in good health. The sequenced material came from blood.

The DNA for the CDR3 is TGCAGTGCTAGAGAGGGTAGACGTGAGCAGTTCTTC. It translates to CSAREGRREQFF. J is TRBJ2-1 and V is TRBV20-1; D gene uncertain. Germline lookup yields CDR1 DFQATT and CDR2 SNEGSKA (reference sequence). CDR3 length equals 12 residues. Trimming left V 0 bases short and J 9 bases short, with 9 bases between.